The 16 T cell receptor beta chains in this list originate from one sample, sequenced in a study of shared clonotypes between healthy human individuals (dated by TCRdb to 2018 to 2020). The library came from the immunoSEQ multiplex PCR assay. The immuneACCESS repertoire file appears here via TCRdb, limited to in-frame rearrangements. These files lack a portion of the clones; in checked studies, under half of the deficit traces to unresolved V genes, and the cause of the others is not known. Counted in this sample were about 300,000 clones; approximately 79% of them appeared once. The ten largest make up approximately 10% of the sample. Sequenced input: memory CD4+ T cells sorted from blood. This specimen's cell subset or site label, interpreted: CD45RA-negative fraction. The origin of the receptors is a man aged 25-40 years in good health.

This clone was seen a handful of times. The CDR3 DNA reads TGTGCCAGCAGTTTGGCAGGACCCCAGATGGGCACTGAAGCTTTCTTT. Its protein product is CASSLAGPQMGTEAFF. The chain carries TRBV28 and TRBJ1-1; D gene ambiguous. This CDR3 region has 16 residues. Looked up from germline, CDR1 is MDHEN and CDR2 is SYDVKM. The germline V and J ends were trimmed by 3 bases and 4 bases, with 18 bases remaining between them.

This chain uses TRBV4-3 with TRBJ1-4, with 8 bases aligning to TRBD1. This CDR3 spans 17 amino acids. Germline values: CDR1 LGHNA, CDR2 YSLEER. V lost 0 bases to trimming and J lost 6 bases; unmatched junction nucleotides: 9. The CDR3 sequence: CASSQDGAGGRDEKLFF. The CDR3 DNA follows: TGCGCCAGCAGCCAAGATGGGGCAGGGGGCCGCGATGAAAAACTGTTTTTT.

The chain is built from TRBV18 and TRBJ2-2; D unclear. V dropped 2 bases and J dropped 2 bases, with 6 bases sitting between them. This CDR3 region has 14 residues. CDR1 KGHSH and CDR2 LQKENI come from the germline V gene. The CDR3 loop is CASSPGSNTGELFF. CDR3 DNA sequence: TGTGCCAGCTCACCAGGCAGTAACACCGGGGAGCTGTTTTTT.

The chain combines TRBV20-1 with TRBJ2-7, with D uncertain. The germline V and J ends were trimmed by 5 bases and 2 bases, with 7 bases remaining between them. Germline V CDR1 and CDR2: DFQATT, SNEGSKA (reference sequence). CDR3 length equals 11 residues. For the CDR3, the DNA is TGCAGTGCTTCCGACCCCTACGAGCAGTACTTC. Translation gives CSASDPYEQYF.

This clone was seen a handful of times. The J gene is TRBJ2-1, the V gene TRBV18, with D possibly being TRBD1 (6 bases). CDR3 length equals 14 residues. Germline CDR1 and CDR2: KGHSH and LQKENI. V was pared by 6 bases and J by 0 bases, with 9 bases between. The CDR3 protein is CASSGQSSYNEQFF. DNA for the CDR3: TGTGCCAGCTCCGGACAGAGCTCCTACAATGAGCAGTTCTTC.

V is TRBV12-2 and J is TRBJ2-7; whether TRBD2, the table's D call, matches the DNA was not checked. TRBV12-2 is termed a pseudogene. This CDR3 contains 16 residues. The CDR3 reads CASRLPSGRARNEQYF. The CDR3 DNA reads as TGTGCAAGTCGCTTACCAAGCGGGAGGGCCAGGAACGAGCAGTACTTC.

The gene calls are TRBV7-9 and TRBJ2-7, with 13 bases aligning to TRBD2. This CDR3 contains 15 residues. Per germline, CDR1 SEHNR and CDR2 FQNEAQ (reference sequence). With 1 base clipped from V and 7 bases from J, the junction kept 4 bases outside the gene matches. CDR3 residues: CASSLGTGLAGEQYF. Here the CDR3 DNA reads TGTGCCAGCAGCTTAGGCACGGGACTAGCGGGAGAGCAGTACTTC.

The chain recombines TRBV5-1 with TRBJ2-5, with a possible D match to TRBD1 (6 bases). Per germline, CDR1 SGHRS and CDR2 YFSETQ. Trimming took off 1 base at V and 2 bases at J, with 9 bases between the two ends. The CDR3 has 14 residues. DNA for the CDR3: TGCGCCAGCAGCTTGACAGGGAATCAAGAGACCCAGTACTTC. Protein sequence: CASSLTGNQETQYF.

In its sample, this clone was seen once. J is TRBJ1-2 and V is TRBV27; D ambiguous. The V gene's germline CDR1 is MNHEY and CDR2 SMNVEV (reference sequence). Trimming took 8 bases from V and 2 from J, leaving 9 bases between them. The length of the CDR3 is 12 residues. The CDR3 loop is CASPPPNYGYTF. DNA of the CDR3: TGTGCCAGCCCCCCGCCGAACTATGGCTACACCTTC.

This clone appeared many times. The chain links TRBV27 to TRBJ1-2, with D possibly matching TRBD1 (6 bases). Germline V gene data show CDR1 as MNHEY and CDR2 as SMNVEV (reference sequence). V dropped 6 bases and J dropped 0 bases, with 11 bases sitting between them. The CDR3 is 14 residues long. CDR3 nucleotides: TGTGCCAGCAGCCCGACAGGCTCTAACTATGGCTACACCTTC. This encodes CASSPTGSNYGYTF.

The chain has TRBV5-1 and TRBJ2-6; tentatively, D is TRBD1 (5 bases). There are 15 residues in the CDR3. The germline V gene has CDR1 SGHRS and CDR2 YFSETQ. The V gene lost 4 bases and the J gene lost 2 bases, with 10 bases spanning the gap. CDR3 residues: CASSHGAPGANVLTF. CDR3 in DNA: TGCGCCAGCAGCCATGGGGCCCCTGGGGCCAACGTCCTGACTTTC. Using reference TRBV5-1 and TRBJ2-6 for the parts outside the CDR3, the full variable domain is KAGVTQTPRYLIKTRGQQVTLSCSPISGHRSVSWYQQTPGQGLQFLFEYFSETQRNKGNFPGRFSGRQFSNSRSEMNVSTLELGDSALYLCASSHGAPGANVLTFGAGSRLTVL.

The rearrangement uses TRBV30 and TRBJ2-3; 10 positions agree with TRBD2. This CDR3 is 16 amino acids long. Per the germline V gene, CDR1 is GTSNPN and CDR2 is SVGIG (reference sequence). V lost 1 base to trimming and J lost 1 base; unmatched junction nucleotides: 5. CDR3 nucleotide sequence: TGTGCCTGGAGTGGAGCTAGCGGGAGACGCACAGATACGCAGTATTTT. Amino acids: CAWSGASGRRTDTQYF.

The chain joins TRBV21-1 to TRBJ2-5. TRBV21-1 is marked as a pseudogene. CDR3 length: 16 amino acids. The CDR3 coding sequence is TGTGCCAGCAGCAAAATAGGTCCAGAGTACCAAGAGACCCAGTACTTC. Its protein is CASSKIGPEYQETQYF.

The chain couples TRBV18 to TRBJ1-3; D perhaps matches TRBD1 (5 bases). Germline V gene sequence: CDR1 KGHSH, CDR2 LQKENI. Trimming cost V 1 base and J 2 bases, with 6 bases left between them. The CDR3 runs 14 residues. The CDR3 DNA is TGTGCCAGCTCACCACAGGGACCTGGAAACACCATATATTTT. Translating gives CASSPQGPGNTIYF.

The rearrangement links TRBV5-1 to TRBJ2-7; D tentatively fits TRBD1 or TRBD2 (5 bases each). Looked up from germline, CDR1 is SGHRS and CDR2 is YFSETQ. The ends were cut back, 4 bases at V and 0 bases at J, with 17 bases in the middle. This CDR3 has 16 residues. The CDR3 DNA is TGCGCCAGCAGCCCTGAGGGGACGAGGAACTCCTACGAGCAGTACTTC. As protein: CASSPEGTRNSYEQYF.

The chain combines TRBV27 with TRBJ2-1; 12 positions agree with TRBD2. V trimming: 4 bases; J trimming: 8 bases; junction bases outside the gene matches: 9. The length of the CDR3 is 16 residues. CDR1 is MNHEY and CDR2 is SMNVEV in the germline V gene (reference sequence). CDR3 protein: CASSSPWASGRDEQFF. CDR3 sequence (DNA): TGTGCCAGCAGTTCCCCGTGGGCTAGCGGGAGGGATGAGCAGTTCTTC.